A selection of T cell receptor beta chains follows, all from one sample in a study of patients and donors after allogeneic stem cell transplantation. Each CDR3 protein is one row after TCRdb ran MiXCR on the RT-PCR reads. This table has about a million distinct CDR3 sequences, about a sixth appearing once. The sample was blood, either unsorted or a sorted T cell fraction (not recorded which). These receptors all come from a human donor who was either an allogeneic HSCT recipient or a stem cell or donor lymphocyte infusion donor (not recorded which). It is not recorded whose cells these are; they may come from a transplant donor. The CDR3 runs from the conserved cysteine through the conserved F or W. Each record gives: D gene, V gene, clone size, J gene, CDR3 protein, CDR3 DNA. The D gene is left open where the match is weak. The size of a clone is reported for some rows only, either as once, few or many, or as a class for expanded clones.

d_gene: TRBD2; v_gene: TRBV10-3; abundance: .; j_gene: TRBJ2-7; CDR3aa: CAISLTSGQAYEQYF; CDR3nt: TGTGCCATCAGTTTGACTAGCGGGCAAGCCTACGAGCAGTACTTC
d_gene: .; v_gene: TRBV12-3/TRBV12-4; abundance: .; j_gene: TRBJ2-1; CDR3aa: CASSLAFSGSGNEQFF; CDR3nt: TGTGCCAGCAGTTTAGCGTTTAGCGGCTCAGGCAATGAGCAGTTCTTC
d_gene: TRBD2; v_gene: TRBV12-5; abundance: .; j_gene: TRBJ2-3; CDR3aa: CASKRGTGTDTQYF; CDR3nt: TGTGCTAGCAAGCGGGGCACGGGCACAGATACGCAGTATTTT
d_gene: TRBD1; v_gene: TRBV5-1; abundance: many; j_gene: TRBJ1-1; CDR3aa: CASSERAGQGTTEAFF; CDR3nt: TGCGCCAGCAGCGAACGGGCGGGACAGGGGACCACTGAAGCTTTCTTT
d_gene: .; v_gene: TRBV7-3; abundance: .; j_gene: TRBJ1-1; CDR3aa: CASSYPHGEAFF; CDR3nt: TGTGCCAGCAGTTACCCACACGGGGAAGCTTTCTTT
d_gene: .; v_gene: TRBV6-5; abundance: .; j_gene: TRBJ1-1; CDR3aa: CASSYQGTTEAFF; CDR3nt: TGTGCCAGCAGTTATCAGGGGACAACTGAAGCTTTCTTT
d_gene: TRBD1; v_gene: TRBV12-3/TRBV12-4; abundance: few; j_gene: TRBJ2-4; CDR3aa: CASSLYRGSDKNIQYF; CDR3nt: TGTGCCAGCAGTTTATACAGGGGTAGTGACAAAAACATTCAGTACTTC
d_gene: TRBD2; v_gene: TRBV7-2; abundance: .; j_gene: TRBJ2-2; CDR3aa: CAIWRLAGGITGELFF; CDR3nt: TGTGCCATCTGGCGGCTAGCGGGAGGTATCACCGGGGAGCTGTTTTTT
d_gene: .; v_gene: TRBV5-1; abundance: .; j_gene: TRBJ2-7; CDR3aa: CASSGAVGNFNREQYF; CDR3nt: TGCGCCAGTTCCGGGGCAGTGGGAAACTTCAATAGGGAGCAGTACTTC
d_gene: .; v_gene: TRBV27; abundance: few; j_gene: TRBJ1-1; CDR3aa: CASSSTGLGNTEAFF; CDR3nt: TGTGCCAGCAGTTCCACCGGACTGGGGAACACTGAAGCTTTCTTT
d_gene: .; v_gene: TRBV18; abundance: few; j_gene: TRBJ2-5; CDR3aa: CASSPSDSQETQYF; CDR3nt: TGTGCCAGCTCACCATCGGACAGTCAAGAGACCCAGTACTTC
d_gene: .; v_gene: TRBV6-2/TRBV6-3; abundance: .; j_gene: TRBJ2-7; CDR3aa: CASSLNRDGVYEQYF; CDR3nt: TGTGCCAGCAGTCTGAACCGGGACGGAGTCTACGAGCAGTACTTC
d_gene: TRBD1; v_gene: TRBV4-1; abundance: few; j_gene: TRBJ2-2; CDR3aa: CASSQPGGNTGELFF; CDR3nt: TGCGCCAGCAGCCAGCCAGGGGGGAACACCGGGGAGCTGTTTTTT
d_gene: .; v_gene: TRBV10-3; abundance: .; j_gene: TRBJ2-3; CDR3aa: CAISVQGHTDTQYF; CDR3nt: TGTGCCATCAGTGTACAGGGACACACAGATACGCAGTATTTT
d_gene: .; v_gene: TRBV5-1; abundance: .; j_gene: TRBJ2-5; CDR3aa: CASSLYPNTQETQYF; CDR3nt: TGCGCCAGCAGCTTGTATCCAAACACCCAAGAGACCCAGTACTTC
d_gene: TRBD1; v_gene: TRBV20-1; abundance: .; j_gene: TRBJ1-1; CDR3aa: CSARGLQGANQAFF; CDR3nt: TGCAGTGCTAGAGGCCTACAGGGGGCGAATCAAGCTTTCTTT
d_gene: .; v_gene: TRBV7-2; abundance: .; j_gene: TRBJ2-7; CDR3aa: CASSLEGTYYEQYF; CDR3nt: TGTGCCAGCAGCTTAGAAGGGACTTATTACGAGCAGTACTTC
d_gene: .; v_gene: TRBV20-1; abundance: .; j_gene: TRBJ1-1; CDR3aa: CSARKGVVTEAFF; CDR3nt: TGCAGTGCTAGAAAGGGGGTGGTCACTGAAGCTTTCTTT
d_gene: TRBD1; v_gene: TRBV15; abundance: few; j_gene: TRBJ1-6; CDR3aa: CATSRDSRTGNSPLHF; CDR3nt: TGTGCCACCAGCAGAGATTCTAGGACAGGGAATTCACCCCTCCACTTT
d_gene: TRBD1; v_gene: TRBV20-1; abundance: .; j_gene: TRBJ2-7; CDR3aa: CSACGQGMCEQYF; CDR3nt: TGCAGTGCCTGTGGACAGGGGATGTGCGAGCAGTACTTC
d_gene: .; v_gene: TRBV4-1; abundance: once; j_gene: TRBJ1-1; CDR3aa: CASSQVDGTEAFF; CDR3nt: TGCGCCAGCAGCCAAGTCGATGGAACTGAAGCTTTCTTT
d_gene: TRBD1; v_gene: TRBV29-1; abundance: few; j_gene: TRBJ2-5; CDR3aa: CSSTHRAGGMETQYF; CDR3nt: TGCAGCTCAACCCACCGGGCAGGGGGTATGGAGACCCAGTACTTC
d_gene: .; v_gene: TRBV12-3/TRBV12-4; abundance: many; j_gene: TRBJ2-5; CDR3aa: CASSLDGETQYF; CDR3nt: TGTGCCAGCAGTTTAGACGGGGAGACCCAGTACTTC
d_gene: TRBD1; v_gene: TRBV5-4; abundance: few; j_gene: TRBJ1-2; CDR3aa: CASSYGQGRDYGYTF; CDR3nt: TGTGCCAGCAGCTACGGACAGGGCCGTGACTATGGCTACACCTTC
d_gene: .; v_gene: TRBV12-3/TRBV12-4; abundance: many; j_gene: TRBJ2-3; CDR3aa: CASSPSDPGTQYF; CDR3nt: TGTGCCAGCAGTCCTTCGGACCCGGGGACGCAGTATTTT
d_gene: .; v_gene: TRBV29-1; abundance: many; j_gene: TRBJ2-2; CDR3aa: CSVSRDPLGTGELFF; CDR3nt: TGCAGCGTATCCCGGGACCCCCTAGGCACCGGGGAGCTGTTTTTT
d_gene: .; v_gene: TRBV11-2; abundance: .; j_gene: TRBJ2-5; CDR3aa: CASSPGSPQETQYF; CDR3nt: TGTGCCAGCAGCCCGGGAAGCCCGCAAGAGACCCAGTACTTC
d_gene: .; v_gene: TRBV27; abundance: .; j_gene: TRBJ1-1; CDR3aa: CASSTGYNTEAFF; CDR3nt: TGTGCCAGCAGTACAGGGTATAATACTGAAGCTTTCTTT